The 12 T cell receptor beta chains reported below all come from one sample, sequenced in a study of OX40 agonist ivuxolimab in advanced cancers. Using immunoSEQ multiplex PCR, the repertoire was profiled, and TCRdb retains in-frame clones only, with some absent. Here the sample spans approximately 74,000 clones, roughly 91% being singletons. The sequences come from CD4+ or CD8+ T cells sorted from blood, collected in a trial of the OX40 agonist ivuxolimab. All receptors come from an adult with an advanced solid tumor such as melanoma, head and neck, liver or kidney cancer.

V and J are TRBV6-5 and TRBJ1-6, with 8 bases that match TRBD1. The V and J ends lost 0 bases and 9 bases, in that order; junction bases with no gene match: 4. CDR1 is MNHEY, CDR2 SVGAGI, per germline. The length of the CDR3 is 15 residues. The CDR3 protein is CASSYSGQGVSPLHF. CDR3 in DNA: TGTGCCAGCAGTTACTCAGGACAGGGTGTTTCACCCCTCCACTTT.

The genes are TRBV7-9 and TRBJ2-3; 10 bases match TRBD1. CDR1 is SEHNR, CDR2 FQNEAQ, per germline (reference sequence). The CDR3 runs 16 residues. V lost 4 bases and J lost 2; bases outside the gene matches: 6. The CDR3 DNA reads as TGTGCCAGCAGCTCTTGGACAGGGGGAATCACAGATACGCAGTATTTT. Translating it yields CASSSWTGGITDTQYF.

This sequence joins TRBV6-5 and TRBJ2-1, with 7 bases fitting TRBD1. The trim removed 1 base at V and 7 bases at J, leaving 1 base unmatched. Per germline, CDR1 MNHEY and CDR2 SVGAGI. The CDR3 runs 13 residues. The CDR3 region has the DNA TGTGCCAGCAGTTACTGGACAGGAAATGAGCAGTTCTTC. Residues: CASSYWTGNEQFF.

This clone was observed a handful of times. The CDR3 DNA reads TGCGCCAGCAGCTTGGAACCGGGAGGGAATTCACCCCTCCACTTT. This gives the protein CASSLEPGGNSPLHF. This sequence joins TRBV5-1 and TRBJ1-6; D unresolved. V gave up 0 bases and J gave up 7 bases, with 11 bases separating them. This CDR3 has 15 residues. Germline CDR1 reads SGHRS; CDR2 reads YFSETQ.

The chain joins TRBV6-6 to TRBJ2-3; 8 bases align to TRBD1. The CDR3 runs to 14 residues. Germline V gene lookup returns CDR1 MNHNY and CDR2 SVGAGI (reference sequence). The junction had 3 bases not matched to a gene; V was cut back by 6 bases and J by 1 base. The CDR3 is CASRRGQGTDTQYF. The CDR3 bases are TGTGCCAGCAGGAGGGGACAGGGCACAGATACGCAGTATTTT.

This chain connects TRBV2 to TRBJ2-2, with D uncertain. The CDR3 consists of 11 residues. V was clipped by 8 bases and J by 6 bases, with 7 bases between them. CDR1 is SNHLY, CDR2 FYNNEI, per germline. CDR3 protein: CASLFSGELFF. CDR3 coding DNA: TGTGCCAGCCTGTTCTCCGGGGAGCTGTTTTTT.

The V call is TRBV28, the J call TRBJ2-7; D is perhaps TRBD1 (6 bases). Germline-derived CDR1 and CDR2 are MDHEN and SYDVKM. The CDR3 runs 12 residues. Between the trimmed V and J ends, which lost 4 bases and 5 bases, there was a span of 9 bases. This CDR3 is CASSSDRNEQYF. The CDR3 DNA reads TGTGCCAGCAGTTCCGACAGGAACGAGCAGTACTTC.

As DNA, the CDR3 is TGTGCCAGCCGGGGGCCCCAAGAGACCCAGTACTTC. It yields the protein CASRGPQETQYF. The chain has TRBV27 and TRBJ2-5; D might be TRBD1 or TRBD2, each matching 6 bases. The germline V gene encodes CDR1 MNHEY and CDR2 SMNVEV (reference sequence). Trimming left V 8 bases short and J 1 base short, with 8 bases between. This CDR3 region has 12 residues.

The gene calls are TRBV2 and TRBJ2-2; possible D gene TRBD2, 6 bases. Germline lookup yields CDR1 SNHLY and CDR2 FYNNEI. Trimming removed 5 bases at V and 1 base at J, with 14 bases between. CDR3 size: 16 residues. CDR3 amino acids: CASSPDLAVNTGELFF. Here the CDR3 DNA reads TGTGCCAGCAGTCCCGACTTAGCGGTGAACACCGGGGAGCTGTTTTTT.

This clone was observed once. The V and J genes are TRBV4-2 and TRBJ2-5, with D unclear. The V end lost 1 base, the J end lost 3 bases, and 6 bases lay between the germline ends. Germline-derived CDR1 and CDR2 are LGHNA and YNFKEQ. The CDR3 is made up of 13 amino acids. Written as DNA, the CDR3 is TGTGCCAGCAGCCAAGGAATTGAAGAGACCCAGTACTTC. Its protein is CASSQGIEETQYF.

This clone was detected only once. The chain recombines TRBV5-1 with TRBJ1-2; the match to TRBD1 covers 12 bases. J gave up 6 bases and V 3 bases, and 0 bases lay outside the gene matches. The CDR3 consists of 13 residues. Germline lookup yields CDR1 SGHRS and CDR2 YFSETQ. CDR3 sequence: CASSWDRGHGYTF. The CDR3 nucleotides read TGCGCCAGCAGCTGGGACAGGGGGCATGGCTACACCTTC.

The chain combines TRBV5-5 with TRBJ2-5, with D unclear. Germline V gives CDR1 SGHKS, CDR2 YYEKEE (reference sequence). The CDR3 is 13 amino acids. V gave up 2 bases and J gave up 2 bases, with 7 bases separating them. The CDR3 sequence is CASSFTAQETQYF. The CDR3 region has the DNA TGTGCCAGCAGCTTCACCGCACAAGAGACCCAGTACTTC.